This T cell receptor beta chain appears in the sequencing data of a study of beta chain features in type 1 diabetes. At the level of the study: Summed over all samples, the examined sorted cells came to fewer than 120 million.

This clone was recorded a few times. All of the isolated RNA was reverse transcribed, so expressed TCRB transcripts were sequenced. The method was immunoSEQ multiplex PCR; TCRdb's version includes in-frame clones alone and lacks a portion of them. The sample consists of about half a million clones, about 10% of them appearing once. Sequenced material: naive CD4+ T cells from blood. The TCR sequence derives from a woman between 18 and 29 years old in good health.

CDR3 sequence: CASSFGAGDNEQFF. In DNA, the CDR3 is TGTGCCAGCAGTTTCGGGGCAGGGGACAATGAGCAGTTCTTC. V usage is TRBV28 and J usage is TRBJ2-1; perhaps TRBD1 as D (6 bases). Germline-derived CDR1 and CDR2 are MDHEN and SYDVKM. This CDR3 is built from 14 residues. Trimming left V 3 bases short and J 5 bases short, with 11 bases between.